Described below is a single T cell receptor (beta chain) sequence and its context. Its antigen has not been determined. Per-nucleotide qualities are absent, and no much larger clonotype sits a single base away. Participants in the prospective study were aged roughly 18 to 100 years, lived in 20 to 30 United States geographic areas, and enrolled through a virtual design. Cohort assignment in the prospective study relied on participant-reported clinical history from a screening survey and a study questionnaire. In the prospective study, whole blood, serum and a nasopharyngeal or oropharyngeal swab were collected from each participant by mobile phlebotomists. Prospective study participants could optionally give additional blood draws and questionnaires over a roughly 2-month period. Prospective study blood samples were shipped either frozen or at room temperature before DNA extraction. TCRbeta CDR3 regions were amplified from genomic DNA using the immunoSEQ Assay, a bias-controlled multiplex PCR. Processing in the source paper ran as follows. The number of nucleated cells in each sample was estimated by amplification of reference gene primers within the assay. To quantify the absolute abundance of each unique TCRbeta CDR3 rearrangement, sequence reads were collapsed and filtered. For each sample, productive Simpson clonality was calculated as the square root of Simpson's diversity index over productive rearrangements. TCRdb stores this immuneACCESS table with in-frame sequences only. Part of the clones is absent; in the studies checked, under half of the shortfall reflects unresolved V genes, and no reason is known for the rest. V, J and clone size are those of that table, while D and trimming were read from the DNA. The sample includes 200,000 to 250,000 clones, with 80% observed a single time. The leading ten clones occupy around 4.5% of the sample.

The junction carries 12 bases between V and J, which are trimmed by 3 bases and 1 base respectively. Based on the germline V gene, the CDR1 and CDR2 sequences are ENHRY and SYGVKD. From cysteine to phenylalanine, the CDR3 is 15 amino acids long. Only the CDR3 part of the read is kept: 45 bases, read in frame from the first base. This specimen belongs to a study of blood T cell repertoires in COVID-19 (dated by TCRdb to the early 2020s). About the investigation overall: Samples from collaborators originated in the United States, Italy and Spain and spanned both the acute and convalescent phases of COVID-19. A freely available public database, intended as a resource for researchers studying the immune response to SARS-CoV-2, is where the repertoires were released. Samples were obtained from the ongoing ImmuneRACE study (first 160 participants) and from approximately 1,200 subjects provided by 6 global collaborators. The dataset comprised deeply sampled blood TCRbeta repertoires from subjects exposed to, actively infected with, or recovered from COVID-19. A de-identified subject ID, COVID-19 status, age in years and sex were almost always included in the sample metadata. Where available, HLA class I and class II types were obtained from metadata supplied by the sample provider rather than from assay-based typing. The material from the prospective study consisted of cDNA or gDNA derived from T cells, B-cell-depleted T cells, or PBMCs. What the research found in general, with its limitations: How much clinical and demographic metadata was included differed by source and by participant, and the metadata was provided uncurated.

The sequenced material came from PBMCs or T cells enriched from blood (not recorded which). The sequence links TRBV10-3 to TRBJ2-5; possibly the D gene is TRBD1, per 6 matching bases. This receptor was identified in a young man with acute COVID-19. The CDR3 is CAISDLTGTQETQYF. The DNA reads TGTGCCATCAGTGACCTGACAGGTACCCAAGAGACCCAGTACTTC.